In its sample, the clone carrying this TCR beta chain was seen once. Its antigen is still unknown. This specimen belongs to a study of T cell responses to AZD1222 COVID-19 vaccine. Study-wide points: Among AZD1222 vaccinees, only six were seropositive at baseline. Nearly half of unique spike-specific TCRs reportedly avoided B.1.351 and B.1.1.7 mutated regions. Spike-specific TCRs gained breadth and depth after people received two AZD1222 doses. Repertoire sampling was restricted to post-peak T cell response timepoints.

This CDR3 is built from 15 residues. Germline lookup yields CDR1 MNHEY and CDR2 SMNVEV (reference sequence). V lost 2 bases, J lost 1 base, and 11 bases lay in between. The protocol was immunoSEQ multiplex PCR, while the TCRdb copy is restricted to in-frame clones and leaves out a portion. The sample lists 110,000 to 150,000 clones; 80% to 95% were seen once. This specimen was peripheral blood, taken 28 days after the second AZD1222 dose. The sequence derives from an adult who received the AZD1222 COVID-19 vaccine. V and J are TRBV27 and TRBJ1-1; perhaps TRBD1 as D (6 bases). The CDR3 here is CASSLAATGNTEAFF. For the CDR3, the DNA is TGTGCCAGCAGTTTAGCCGCGACAGGGAACACTGAAGCTTTCTTT.